This TCR beta chain was observed in a study of cytomegalovirus exposure and HLA in healthy donors. Points from the study as a whole: Prior analysis indicated that the majority of TCR beta V segments exhibited productivity approximately 87% or approximately 30% of the time. Reportedly, cytomegalovirus status was diagnosed with high sensitivity and specificity.

Primers for the PCR totalled 60 Vbeta and 13 Jbeta. Method: immunoSEQ multiplex PCR; TCRdb's copy keeps in-frame clones and lacks some. The sample table sets out roughly 100,000 clones. A remark on this clone: Its antigen remains unknown.

The CDR3 runs 17 residues. The V gene lost 2 bases and the J gene lost 1 base, with 17 bases spanning the gap. The germline CDR1 and CDR2 sequences are SGHNT and YENEEA. The TCR comes from a man aged 40-49 years in good health and CMV-seronegative. Input material: PBMCs. This rearrangement joins TRBV11-3 to TRBJ2-5, with D hard to call. The CDR3 nucleotides are TGTGCCAGCAGCTTAAATCAACCTGGAGCTCCCCAAGAGACCCAGTACTTC. This codes for CASSLNQPGAPQETQYF. Full variable domain (remainder filled in from reference TRBV11-3 and TRBJ2-5): EAGVVQSPRYKIIEKKQPVAFWCNPISGHNTLYWYLQNLGQGPELLIRYENEEAVDDSQLPKDRFSAERLKGVDSTLKIQPAELGDSAVYLCASSLNQPGAPQETQYFGPGTRLLVL.